These 15 T cell receptor beta chains were all obtained from the same sample, sequenced in a study of shared clonotypes between healthy human individuals. The data were produced by immunoSEQ multiplex PCR, yet TCRdb's version contains in-frame clones alone and is incomplete. The repertoire holds some 2,500,000 clones, with approximately 94% as singletons. The source material was naive CD4+ T cells from PBMCs. Subset in this sample: CD45RA+ positively selected. The receptors derive from a man younger than 35 in good health. Some clones in this sample may be carry-over from other donors' samples.

CDR3 protein: CASSFARGGQPQHF. Here the CDR3 DNA reads TGTGCCAGCAGTTTCGCCAGGGGGGGTCAGCCCCAGCATTTT. The J gene is TRBJ1-5, the V gene TRBV28; 7 bases align to TRBD1. V trimming: 3 bases; J trimming: 6 bases; junction bases outside the gene matches: 5. CDR3 size: 14 residues. Germline-derived CDR1 and CDR2 are MDHEN and SYDVKM. The whole variable domain, filled in from reference TRBV28 and TRBJ1-5, reads DVKVTQSSRYLVKRTGEKVFLECVQDMDHENMFWYRQDPGLGLRLIYFSYDVKMKEKGDIPEGYSVSREKKERFSLILESASTNQTSMYLCASSFARGGQPQHFGDGTRLSIL.

A word on this clone: Mismatch with germline at one junction end may stem from a read error. V usage is TRBV7-9 and J usage is TRBJ2-7; TRBD2 aligns across 9 bases. Germline V CDR1 and CDR2: SEHNR, FQNEAQ (reference sequence). The CDR3 spans 16 residues. In DNA form, the CDR3 reads TGCGCCAGCAGCCTGCCCGGGACTAGCCTCTACTACGAGCAGTACTTC. Protein sequence: CASSLPGTSLYYEQYF.

This clone was seen a single time. The chain links TRBV5-1 to TRBJ2-5; the D gene could be TRBD1 or TRBD2 (5 bases each). CDR3 length equals 13 residues. Trimming stripped 2 bases from V and 5 bases from J, with 10 bases between. Per germline, CDR1 SGHRS and CDR2 YFSETQ. CDR3 amino acids: CASSFVGDETQYF. The CDR3 region has the DNA TGCGCCAGCAGCTTTGTAGGGGACGAGACCCAGTACTTC.

This rearrangement joins TRBV11-2 to TRBJ1-2; no firm D call. The V gene's germline CDR1 is SGHAT and CDR2 FQNNGV. Trimming left V 0 bases short and J 8 bases short, with 13 bases between. The CDR3 spans 14 residues. The CDR3 protein is CASSLEGRFYGYTF. CDR3 DNA sequence: TGTGCCAGCAGCTTAGAGGGCAGGTTTTACGGCTACACCTTC.

This rearrangement joins TRBV6-5 to TRBJ2-7; tentative D call: TRBD2 (5 bases). V shed 5 bases and J shed 0 bases, with 11 bases lying between them. CDR3 length: 14 amino acids. The germline V gene encodes CDR1 MNHEY and CDR2 SVGAGI. CDR3 amino acids: CASSRSSSSYEQYF. CDR3 nucleotides: TGTGCCAGCAGTCGATCTAGCAGCTCCTACGAGCAGTACTTC.

A remark on this clone: The sample has other DNA sequences that encode this CDR3 too. This sequence joins TRBV4-2 and TRBJ2-7, with no clear D. From germline, CDR1 is LGHNA and CDR2 YNFKEQ. There are 12 residues in the CDR3. Trimming pared 2 bases from V and 4 bases from J, leaving 6 bases between. The CDR3 sequence: CASSQSRYEQYF. The CDR3 bases are TGTGCCAGCAGCCAATCCAGGTACGAGCAGTACTTC.

J is TRBJ1-3 and V is TRBV18, with D hard to call. The CDR3 length is 17 residues. Looked up from germline, CDR1 is KGHSH and CDR2 is LQKENI. The V gene lost 6 bases and the J gene lost 0 bases, with 18 bases spanning the gap. The CDR3 DNA is TGTGCCAGCTCGCCGACGGGCCGATTAAACTCTGGAAACACCATATATTTT. Protein product: CASSPTGRLNSGNTIYF.

The chain joins TRBV2 to TRBJ2-7; D might be TRBD1 or TRBD2, each matching 5 bases. This CDR3 comprises 15 residues. The germline V gene encodes CDR1 SNHLY and CDR2 FYNNEI. V was shortened by 6 bases and J by 1 base, with 16 bases between the two germline ends. The CDR3: CASRARDGGSYEQYF. For the CDR3, the DNA is TGTGCCAGCAGGGCTAGGGACGGAGGTTCCTACGAGCAGTACTTC.

The chain couples TRBV5-1 to TRBJ2-1, with 14 nucleotides matching TRBD2. Trimming at V came to 4 bases and at J to 7 bases, leaving 10 bases not matched to a gene. The CDR3 is 17 amino acids. Per germline, CDR1 SGHRS and CDR2 YFSETQ. The CDR3 region has the DNA TGCGCCAGCAGCCCGACTAGCGGGAGGGCCTCAGGGAATGAGCAGTTCTTC. Translation gives CASSPTSGRASGNEQFF. The whole variable domain, remainder taken from reference TRBV5-1 and TRBJ2-1, is KAGVTQTPRYLIKTRGQQVTLSCSPISGHRSVSWYQQTPGQGLQFLFEYFSETQRNKGNFPGRFSGRQFSNSRSEMNVSTLELGDSALYLCASSPTSGRASGNEQFFGPGTRLTVL.

The chain links TRBV7-2 to TRBJ2-1; TRBD2 aligns across 8 bases. V dropped 8 bases and J dropped 4; count of bases not matched to a gene: 7. Per the germline V gene, CDR1 is SGHTA and CDR2 is FQGNSA. The CDR3 totals 14 residues. CDR3 sequence reads: CASSAGVFYNEQFF. CDR3 nucleotides: TGTGCCAGCTCAGCGGGAGTGTTTTACAATGAGCAGTTCTTC. The full variable domain, rest sourced from reference TRBV7-2 and TRBJ2-1, is GAGVSQSPSNKVTEKGKDVELRCDPISGHTALYWYRQSLGQGLEFLIYFQGNSAPDKSGLPSDRFSAERTGGSVSTLTIQRTQQEDSAVYLCASSAGVFYNEQFFGPGTRLTVL.

A remark on this clone: The same CDR3 also results from other DNA sequences found in this sample. V gene TRBV7-9 combines with J gene TRBJ1-1; D is possibly TRBD1 (5 bases). The germline CDR1 and CDR2 sequences are SEHNR and FQNEAQ (reference sequence). Between the trimmed V and J ends, which lost 3 bases and 2 bases, there was a span of 10 bases. The CDR3 sequence is 14 residues long. CDR3 in DNA: TGTGCCAGCAGCTTCGACAGAGGTAACACTGAAGCTTTCTTT. Its protein product is CASSFDRGNTEAFF.

The chain carries TRBV6-1 and TRBJ2-7; unclear D gene. V lost 1 base, J lost 2 bases, and 12 bases lay in between. The germline V gene has CDR1 MNHNS and CDR2 SASEGT. CDR3 length: 15 amino acids. The CDR3 region has the DNA TGTGCCAGCAGTGAAGTGGGCAGGCGCCCCTACGAGCAGTACTTC. Translated: CASSEVGRRPYEQYF.

This chain connects TRBV15 to TRBJ2-7; a possible D gene is TRBD1 (8 bases). The CDR3 contains 17 residues. Trimming shortened V by 1 base and J by 2 bases, and 18 bases separated the two germline ends. The germline V gene encodes CDR1 LNHNV and CDR2 YYDKDF (reference sequence). The CDR3 protein is CATSRGGGTGATYEQYF. The CDR3 nucleotides are TGTGCCACCAGCAGAGGGGGGGGGACAGGTGCCACCTACGAGCAGTACTTC.

The chain combines TRBV20-1 with TRBJ1-1, with a tentative D call TRBD1 (6 bases). CDR3 length equals 11 residues. The germline V gene encodes CDR1 DFQATT and CDR2 SNEGSKA (reference sequence). The CDR3 loop reads CRQQGYTEAFF. The CDR3 region has the DNA TGCAGGCAACAGGGATACACTGAAGCTTTCTTT.

The rearrangement links TRBV5-1 to TRBJ1-2; 10 bases agree with TRBD1. CDR3 length equals 15 residues. Looked up from germline, CDR1 is SGHRS and CDR2 is YFSETQ. Unmatched junction bases numbered 3, after V lost 1 base and J lost 3 bases. The CDR3 reads CASSLRQGADYGYTF. Written as DNA, the CDR3 is TGCGCCAGCAGCTTGCGACAGGGGGCCGACTATGGCTACACCTTC.